The sequence of this T cell receptor beta chain was determined in a study of OX40 agonist ivuxolimab in advanced cancers. Regarding the complete study: Ivuxolimab was an agonistic, fully human IgG2 monoclonal antibody directed against OX40 (CD134), a costimulatory receptor. Partial responses were achieved by three dose-escalation patients, of whom one had hepatocellular carcinoma and two had cutaneous melanoma. Intravenous ivuxolimab was administered to patients every 2 weeks at six dose levels: 0.01, 0.1, 0.3, 1.5, 3 and 10 mg/kg. The paper describes the monotherapy dose-escalation part (N ≈ 52 patients) of the phase I trial of ivuxolimab. In the dose-escalation cohort, 82.7% of patients were male, and the mean age was roughly 60 years, with a range of about 20 to 79. Among the 52 dose-escalation patients, approximately 20 had hepatocellular carcinoma, 15 melanoma, 9 renal cell carcinoma and 9 head and neck cancer. Patients were allowed to have had prior anti-PD-1, anti-PD-L1 or anti-CTLA-4 therapy, and approximately 43% of the dose-escalation patients had previously received checkpoint inhibitors. Peripheral TCRbeta sequencing was intended to test whether TCR sequence diversity was altered and clonal T-cell expansion was caused by ivuxolimab.

As concerns this clone: Its antigen is unknown. Base qualities are not recorded, but no much larger clone differs from it by a single base.

Genomic DNA was extracted from sorted cells for sequencing of the TCRbeta CDR3 region. The immunoSEQ Assay was used to sequence the TCRbeta CDR3 regions. TCRdb retrieved this table from immuneACCESS and kept in-frame rearrangements only. Not all clones are present; in checked studies, unresolved V genes account for under half, and no reason is known for the remainder. Across this sample there are 70,000 or so clones, with roughly 87% seen only once. Clones ranked in the top ten supply 2% to 2.5% of the sample. Patients with a history of autoimmune disease or receiving systemic immunosuppression were excluded from the trial. Peripheral blood for TCR sequencing was collected from all dose cohorts at baseline, on cycle 4 day 1, and on cycle 7 day 1. Samples came from an open-label, multicenter, first-in-human phase I dose-escalation trial of ivuxolimab. The trial enrolled adults with locally advanced or metastatic head and neck squamous cell, hepatocellular, melanoma or renal cell carcinoma. Before TCR sequencing, CD4+ T cells and CD8+ T cells were sorted from peripheral blood as separate populations.

V is cut back by 7 bases and J by 1 base, with 9 bases in the junction unmatched. Taken from cysteine to phenylalanine, the CDR3 has 15 residues. The read is trimmed to its CDR3 DNA, 45 bases read in frame from base 1. From a lookup of the germline V gene, CDR1 and CDR2 are MDHEN and SYDVKM. Study-wide conclusions, independent of this receptor: In the 0.1-3.0 mg/kg groups, partial responders were among the patients with the lowest normalized peripheral clonal expansion, particularly in CD8+ T cells. At doses of 0.1 to 3.0 mg/kg, clonal expansion of both CD4+ and CD8+ blood T cells was observed from baseline to week 6. Antigen specificity was not determined for the clonally expanded peripheral T cells. Low levels of normalized T-cell clonal expansion were also seen in some patients who did not respond. On average, CD8+ T cells showed more expanded clones than CD4+ T cells after ivuxolimab.

The receptor chain draws on TRBV28 and TRBJ1-1, and TRBD1 matches 7 of the central bases. The material sequenced was CD4+ or CD8+ T cells sorted from blood, taken in a trial of the OX40 agonist ivuxolimab. The receptor comes from an adult with an advanced solid tumor such as melanoma, head and neck, liver or kidney cancer. The CDR3 sequence is CASILGGRGNTEAFF. The sequenced DNA: TGTGCCAGCATCCTAGGGGGCAGGGGGAACACTGAAGCTTTCTTT. With all but the CDR3 taken from the reference TRBV28 and TRBJ1-1 genes, the full variable domain is: DVKVTQSSRYLVKRTGEKVFLECVQDMDHENMFWYRQDPGLGLRLIYFSYDVKMKEKGDIPEGYSVSREKKERFSLILESASTNQTSMYLCASILGGRGNTEAFFGQGTRLTVV.